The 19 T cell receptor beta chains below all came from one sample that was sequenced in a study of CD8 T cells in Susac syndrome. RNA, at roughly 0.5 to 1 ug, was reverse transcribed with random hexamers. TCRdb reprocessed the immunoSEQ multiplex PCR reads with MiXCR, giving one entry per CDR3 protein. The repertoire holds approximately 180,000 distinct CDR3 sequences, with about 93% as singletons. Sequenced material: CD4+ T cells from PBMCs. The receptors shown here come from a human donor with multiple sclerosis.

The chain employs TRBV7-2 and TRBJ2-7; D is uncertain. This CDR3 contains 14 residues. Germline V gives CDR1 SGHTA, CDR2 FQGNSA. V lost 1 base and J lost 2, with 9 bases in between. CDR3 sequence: CASSLGGSAYEQYF. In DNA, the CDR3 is TGTGCCAGCAGCTTAGGCGGCAGCGCCTACGAGCAGTACTTC.

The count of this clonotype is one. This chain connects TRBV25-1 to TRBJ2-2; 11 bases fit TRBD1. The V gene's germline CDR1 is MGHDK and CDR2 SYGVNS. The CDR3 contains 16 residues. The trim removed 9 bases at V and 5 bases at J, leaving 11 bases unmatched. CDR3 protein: CASGACRDRGTGELFF. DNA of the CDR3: TGTGCCAGTGGAGCTTGCCGGGACAGGGGGACCGGGGAGCTGTTTTTT.

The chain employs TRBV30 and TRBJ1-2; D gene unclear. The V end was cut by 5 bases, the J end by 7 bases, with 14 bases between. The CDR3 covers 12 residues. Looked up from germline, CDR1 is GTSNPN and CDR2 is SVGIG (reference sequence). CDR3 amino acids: CAWGPPNAGYTF. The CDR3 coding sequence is TGTGCCTGGGGTCCTCCAAACGCTGGCTACACCTTC.

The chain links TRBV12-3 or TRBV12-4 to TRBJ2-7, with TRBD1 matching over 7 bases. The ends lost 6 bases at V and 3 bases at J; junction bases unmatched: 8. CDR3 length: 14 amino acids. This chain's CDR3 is CASSPTQGVYEQYF. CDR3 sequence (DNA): TGTGCCAGCAGCCCAACCCAGGGGGTCTACGAGCAGTACTTC.

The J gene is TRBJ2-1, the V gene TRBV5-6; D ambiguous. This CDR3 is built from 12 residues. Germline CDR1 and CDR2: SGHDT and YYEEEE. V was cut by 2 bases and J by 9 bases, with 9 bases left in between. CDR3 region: CASSFASGEQFF. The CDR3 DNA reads TGTGCCAGCAGCTTTGCGAGTGGTGAGCAGTTCTTC.

CDR3 nucleotides: TGTGCCAGCAGATCTCACGGCGGACTAGAAGCTTTCTTT. Translating it yields CASRSHGGLEAFF. The V gene is TRBV27, the J gene TRBJ1-1, with no clear D. Germline V gene data show CDR1 as MNHEY and CDR2 as SMNVEV (reference sequence). Trimming removed 6 bases at V and 8 bases at J, with 16 bases between. The length of the CDR3 is 13 residues.

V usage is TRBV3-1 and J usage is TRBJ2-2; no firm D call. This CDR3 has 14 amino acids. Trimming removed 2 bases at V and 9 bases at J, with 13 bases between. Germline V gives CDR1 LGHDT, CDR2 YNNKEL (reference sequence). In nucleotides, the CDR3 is TGTGCCAGCAGCCAAAGTGGAAGCGAGCGGGAGCTGTTTTTT. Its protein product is CASSQSGSERELFF.

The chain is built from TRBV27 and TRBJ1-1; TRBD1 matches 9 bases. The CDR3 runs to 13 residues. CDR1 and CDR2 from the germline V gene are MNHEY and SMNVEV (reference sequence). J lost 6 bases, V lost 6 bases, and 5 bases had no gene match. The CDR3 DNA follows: TGTGCCAGCAGCTACAGGGGGCCGGCTGAAGCTTTCTTT. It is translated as CASSYRGPAEAFF.

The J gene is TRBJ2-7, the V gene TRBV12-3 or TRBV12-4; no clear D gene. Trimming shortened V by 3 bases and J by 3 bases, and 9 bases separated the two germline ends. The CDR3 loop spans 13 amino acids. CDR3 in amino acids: CASSFWGSYEQYF. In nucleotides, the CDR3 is TGTGCCAGCAGTTTTTGGGGTAGCTACGAGCAGTACTTC.

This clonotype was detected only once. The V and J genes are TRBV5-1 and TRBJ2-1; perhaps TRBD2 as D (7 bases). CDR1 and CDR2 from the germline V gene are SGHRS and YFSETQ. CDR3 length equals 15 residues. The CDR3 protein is CVSKPSGGPYNEQFF. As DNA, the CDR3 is TGCGTCAGTAAACCCTCGGGGGGCCCCTACAATGAGCAGTTCTTC.

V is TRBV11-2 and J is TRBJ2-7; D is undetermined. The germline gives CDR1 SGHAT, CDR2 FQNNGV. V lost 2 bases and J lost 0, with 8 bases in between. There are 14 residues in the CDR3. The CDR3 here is CASSLSDNSYEQYF. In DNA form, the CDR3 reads TGTGCCAGCAGCTTATCCGACAACTCCTACGAGCAGTACTTC. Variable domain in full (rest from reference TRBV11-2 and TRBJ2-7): EAGVAQSPRYKIIEKRQSVAFWCNPISGHATLYWYQQILGQGPKLLIQFQNNGVVDDSQLPKDRFSAERLKGVDSTLKIQPAKLEDSAVYLCASSLSDNSYEQYFGPGTRLTVT.

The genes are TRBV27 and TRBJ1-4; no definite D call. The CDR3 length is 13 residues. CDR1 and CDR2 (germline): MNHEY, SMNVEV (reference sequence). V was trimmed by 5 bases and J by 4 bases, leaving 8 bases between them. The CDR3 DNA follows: TGTGCCAGCAGTCTAAGGTTTAATGAAAAACTGTTTTTT. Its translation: CASSLRFNEKLFF.

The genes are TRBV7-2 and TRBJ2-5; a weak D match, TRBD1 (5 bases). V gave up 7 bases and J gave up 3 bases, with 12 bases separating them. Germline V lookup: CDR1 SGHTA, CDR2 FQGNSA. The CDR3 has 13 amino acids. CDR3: CASTQGAEETQYF. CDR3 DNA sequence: TGTGCCAGCACCCAAGGGGCGGAAGAGACCCAGTACTTC.

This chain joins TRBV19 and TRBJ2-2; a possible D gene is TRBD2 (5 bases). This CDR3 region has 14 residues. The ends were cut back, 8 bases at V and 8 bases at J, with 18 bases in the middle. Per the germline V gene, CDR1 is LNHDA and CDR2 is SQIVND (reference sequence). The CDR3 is CASWQRLAGGELFF. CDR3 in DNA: TGTGCCAGTTGGCAGCGGCTTGCCGGGGGGGAGCTGTTTTTT.

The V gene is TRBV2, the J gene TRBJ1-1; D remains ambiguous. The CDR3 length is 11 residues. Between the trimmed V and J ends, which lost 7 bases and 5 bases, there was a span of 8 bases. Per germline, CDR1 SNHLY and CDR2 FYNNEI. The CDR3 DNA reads TGTGCCAGCACGGTAGATACTGAAGCTTTCTTT. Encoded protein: CASTVDTEAFF.

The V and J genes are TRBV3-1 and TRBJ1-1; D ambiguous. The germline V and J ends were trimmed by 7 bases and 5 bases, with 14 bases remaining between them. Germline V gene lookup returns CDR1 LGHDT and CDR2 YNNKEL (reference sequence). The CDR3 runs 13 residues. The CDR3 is CASTPLGRTEAFF. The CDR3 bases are TGTGCCAGCACCCCCCTCGGGCGGACTGAAGCTTTCTTT.

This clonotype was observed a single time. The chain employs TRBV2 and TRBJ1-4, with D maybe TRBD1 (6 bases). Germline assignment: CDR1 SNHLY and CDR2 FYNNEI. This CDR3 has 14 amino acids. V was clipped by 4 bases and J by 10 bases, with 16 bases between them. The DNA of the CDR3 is TGTGCCAGCAGTGTGGAGGGGGGCCGAGGAAAACTGTTTTTT. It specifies CASSVEGGRGKLFF.

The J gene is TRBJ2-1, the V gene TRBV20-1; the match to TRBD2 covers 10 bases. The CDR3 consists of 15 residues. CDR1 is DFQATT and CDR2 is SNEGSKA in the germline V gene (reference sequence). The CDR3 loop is CSGALGLASNNEQFF. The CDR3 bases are TGCAGCGGAGCGTTGGGACTAGCGAGCAACAATGAGCAGTTCTTC.

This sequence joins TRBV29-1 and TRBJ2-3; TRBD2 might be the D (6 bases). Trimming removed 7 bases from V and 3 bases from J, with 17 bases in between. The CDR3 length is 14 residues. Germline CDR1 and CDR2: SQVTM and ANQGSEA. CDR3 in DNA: TGCAGCGCCCAGGGAGGATCATGGACAGATACGCAGTATTTT. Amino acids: CSAQGGSWTDTQYF.